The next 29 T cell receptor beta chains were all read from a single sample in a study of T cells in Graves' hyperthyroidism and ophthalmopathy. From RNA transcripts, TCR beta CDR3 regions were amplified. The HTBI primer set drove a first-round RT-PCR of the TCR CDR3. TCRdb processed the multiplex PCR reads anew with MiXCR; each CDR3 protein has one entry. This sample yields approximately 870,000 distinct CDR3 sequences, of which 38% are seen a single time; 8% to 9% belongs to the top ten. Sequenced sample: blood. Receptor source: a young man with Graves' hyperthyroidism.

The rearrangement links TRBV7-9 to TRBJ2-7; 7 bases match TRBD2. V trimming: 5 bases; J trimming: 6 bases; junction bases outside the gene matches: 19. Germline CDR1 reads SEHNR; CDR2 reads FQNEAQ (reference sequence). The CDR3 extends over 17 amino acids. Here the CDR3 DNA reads TGTGCCAGCAGCCAAGTTGGGAGCAGGACTAGGAGGTCCGAGCAGTACTTC. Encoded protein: CASSQVGSRTRRSEQYF. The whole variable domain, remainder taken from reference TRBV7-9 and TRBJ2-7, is DTGVSQNPRHKITKRGQNVTFRCDPISEHNRLYWYRQTLGQGPEFLTYFQNEAQLEKSRLLSDRFSAERPKGSFSTLEIQRTEQGDSAMYLCASSQVGSRTRRSEQYFGPGTRLTVT.

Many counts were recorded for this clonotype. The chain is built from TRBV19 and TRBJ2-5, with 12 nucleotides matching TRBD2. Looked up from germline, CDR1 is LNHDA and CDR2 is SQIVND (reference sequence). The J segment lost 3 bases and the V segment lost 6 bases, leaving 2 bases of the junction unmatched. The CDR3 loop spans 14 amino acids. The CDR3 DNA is TGTGCCAGTAGCAGGACTAGCGGGGAAGAGACCCAGTACTTC. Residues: CASSRTSGEETQYF.

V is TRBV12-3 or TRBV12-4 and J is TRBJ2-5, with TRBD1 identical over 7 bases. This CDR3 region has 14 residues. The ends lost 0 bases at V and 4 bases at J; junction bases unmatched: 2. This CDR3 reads CASSLATGRETQYF. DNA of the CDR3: TGTGCCAGCAGTTTAGCGACAGGGCGAGAGACCCAGTACTTC.

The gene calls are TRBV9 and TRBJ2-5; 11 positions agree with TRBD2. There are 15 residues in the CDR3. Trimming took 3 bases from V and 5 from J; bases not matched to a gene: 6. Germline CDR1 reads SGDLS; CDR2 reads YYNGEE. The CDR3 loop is CASSEEVAGGETQYF. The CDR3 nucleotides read TGTGCCAGCAGCGAGGAGGTAGCGGGAGGGGAGACCCAGTACTTC. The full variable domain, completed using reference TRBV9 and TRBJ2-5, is DSGVTQTPKHLITATGQRVTLRCSPRSGDLSVYWYQQSLDQGLQFLIQYYNGEERAKGNILERFSAQQFPDLHSELNLSSLELGDSALYFCASSEEVAGGETQYFGPGTRLLVL.

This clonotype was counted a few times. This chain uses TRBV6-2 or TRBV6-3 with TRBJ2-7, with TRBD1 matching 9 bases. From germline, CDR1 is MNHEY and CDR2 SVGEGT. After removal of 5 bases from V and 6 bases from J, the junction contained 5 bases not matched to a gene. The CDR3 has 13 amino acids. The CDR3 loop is CASSAGQGSEQYF. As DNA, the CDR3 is TGTGCCAGCAGTGCGGGACAGGGAAGCGAGCAGTACTTC.

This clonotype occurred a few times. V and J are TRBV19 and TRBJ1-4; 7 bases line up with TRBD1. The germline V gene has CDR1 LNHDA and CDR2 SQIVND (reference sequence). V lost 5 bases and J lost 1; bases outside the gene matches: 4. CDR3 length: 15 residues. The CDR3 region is CASSPTGETNEKLFF. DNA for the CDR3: TGTGCCAGTAGTCCTACAGGGGAAACTAATGAAAAACTGTTTTTT.

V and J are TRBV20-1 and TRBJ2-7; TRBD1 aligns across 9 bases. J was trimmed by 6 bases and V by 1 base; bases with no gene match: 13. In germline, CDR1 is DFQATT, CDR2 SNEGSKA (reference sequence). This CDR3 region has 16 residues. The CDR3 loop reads CSARGLRDREIREQYF. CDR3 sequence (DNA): TGCAGTGCTAGAGGGCTTCGGGACAGGGAAATTCGCGAGCAGTACTTC.

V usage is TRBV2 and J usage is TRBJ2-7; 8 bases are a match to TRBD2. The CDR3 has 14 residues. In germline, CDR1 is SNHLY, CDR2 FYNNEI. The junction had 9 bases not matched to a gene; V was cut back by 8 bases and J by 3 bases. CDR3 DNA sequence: TGTGCCAGCCGGGGGAGCGGGAGATTCTACGAGCAGTACTTC. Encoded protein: CASRGSGRFYEQYF.

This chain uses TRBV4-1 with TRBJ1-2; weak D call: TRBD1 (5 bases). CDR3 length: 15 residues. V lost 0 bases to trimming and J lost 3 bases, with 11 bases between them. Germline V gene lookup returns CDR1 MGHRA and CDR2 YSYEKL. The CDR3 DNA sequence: TGCGCCAGCAGCCAAGATCCGGGGCAGGACTATGGCTACACCTTC. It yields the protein CASSQDPGQDYGYTF.

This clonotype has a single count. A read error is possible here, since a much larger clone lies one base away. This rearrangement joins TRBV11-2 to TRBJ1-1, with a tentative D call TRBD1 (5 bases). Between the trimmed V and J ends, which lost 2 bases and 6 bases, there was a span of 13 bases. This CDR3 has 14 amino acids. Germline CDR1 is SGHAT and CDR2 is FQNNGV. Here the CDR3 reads CASSLLGDASEAFF. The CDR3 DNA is TGTGCCAGCAGCTTACTAGGGGACGCGTCTGAAGCTTTCTTT.

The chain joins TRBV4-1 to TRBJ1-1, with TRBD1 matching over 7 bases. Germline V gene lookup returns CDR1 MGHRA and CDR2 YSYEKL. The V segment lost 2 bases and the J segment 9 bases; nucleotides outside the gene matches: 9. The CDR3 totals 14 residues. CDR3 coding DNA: TGCGCCAGCAGCCAATCCAGGACAGGAATAAAAGCTTTCTTT. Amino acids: CASSQSRTGIKAFF.

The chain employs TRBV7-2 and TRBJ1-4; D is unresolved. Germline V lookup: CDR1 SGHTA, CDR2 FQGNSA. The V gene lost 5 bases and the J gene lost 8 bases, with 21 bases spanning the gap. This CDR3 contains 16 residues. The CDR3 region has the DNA TGTGCCAGCAGCCGTACCGATGGAGGGATAGACGAAAAACTGTTTTTT. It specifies CASSRTDGGIDEKLFF.

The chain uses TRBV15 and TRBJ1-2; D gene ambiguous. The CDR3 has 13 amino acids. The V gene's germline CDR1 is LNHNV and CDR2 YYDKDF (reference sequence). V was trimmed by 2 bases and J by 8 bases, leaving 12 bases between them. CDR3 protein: CATSRLGNRGYTF. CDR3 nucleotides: TGTGCCACCAGCAGACTAGGGAATCGGGGCTACACCTTC.

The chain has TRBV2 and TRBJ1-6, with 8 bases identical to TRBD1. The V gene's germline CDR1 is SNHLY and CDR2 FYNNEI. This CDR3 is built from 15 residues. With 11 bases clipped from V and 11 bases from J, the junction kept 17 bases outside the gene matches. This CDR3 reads CALARQGTFRTPLHF. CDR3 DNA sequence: TGTGCCCTCGCTCGACAGGGGACGTTTAGAACACCCCTCCACTTT.

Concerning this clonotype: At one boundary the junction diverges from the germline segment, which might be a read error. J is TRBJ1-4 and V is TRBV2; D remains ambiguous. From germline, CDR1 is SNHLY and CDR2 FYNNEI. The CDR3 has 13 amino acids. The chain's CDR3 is CAGSGRGGEKLFF. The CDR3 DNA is TGTGCCGGCAGTGGGCGAGGAGGTGAAAAACTGTTTTTT.

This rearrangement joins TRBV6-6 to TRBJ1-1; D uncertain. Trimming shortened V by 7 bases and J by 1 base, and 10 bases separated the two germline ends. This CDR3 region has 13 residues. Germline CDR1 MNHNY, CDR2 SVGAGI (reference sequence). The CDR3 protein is CASTHAANTEAFF. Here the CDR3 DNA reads TGTGCCAGCACCCATGCCGCGAACACTGAAGCTTTCTTT.

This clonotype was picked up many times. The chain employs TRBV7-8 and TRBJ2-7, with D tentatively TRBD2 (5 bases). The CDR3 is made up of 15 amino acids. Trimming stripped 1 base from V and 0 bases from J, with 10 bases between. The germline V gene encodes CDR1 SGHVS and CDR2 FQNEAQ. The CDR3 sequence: CASSLVSGSSYEQYF. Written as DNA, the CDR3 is TGTGCCAGCAGCTTAGTGTCGGGGAGCTCCTACGAGCAGTACTTC.

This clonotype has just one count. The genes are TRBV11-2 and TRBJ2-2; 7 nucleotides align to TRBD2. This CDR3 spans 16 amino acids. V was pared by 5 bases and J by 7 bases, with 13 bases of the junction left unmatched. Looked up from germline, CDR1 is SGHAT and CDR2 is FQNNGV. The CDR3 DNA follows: TGTGCCAGCAGCCACATAGGACTAGGAATCTTCGGGGAGCTGTTTTTT. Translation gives CASSHIGLGIFGELFF.

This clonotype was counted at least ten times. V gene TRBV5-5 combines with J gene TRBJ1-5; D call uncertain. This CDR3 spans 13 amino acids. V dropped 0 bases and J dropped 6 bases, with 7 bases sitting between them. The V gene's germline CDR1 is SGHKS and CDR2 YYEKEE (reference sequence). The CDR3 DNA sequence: TGTGCCAGCAGCTTGGATGGGATTCAGCCCCAGCATTTT. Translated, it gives CASSLDGIQPQHF.

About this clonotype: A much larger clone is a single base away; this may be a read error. CDR3 loop: CASSDYIGAFF. CDR3 nucleotides: TGTGCCAGCAGTGACTACATCGGGGCTTTCTTT. This chain uses TRBV2 with TRBJ1-1; D is unresolved. This CDR3 is built from 11 residues. V was trimmed by 3 bases and J by 11 bases, leaving 10 bases between them. The germline CDR1 and CDR2 sequences are SNHLY and FYNNEI. Complete variable domain (other parts from reference TRBV2 and TRBJ1-1): EPEVTQTPSHQVTQMGQEVILRCVPISNHLYFYWYRQILGQKVEFLVSFYNNEISEKSEIFDDQFSVERPDGSNFTLKIRSTKLEDSAMYFCASSDYIGAFFGQGTRLTVV.

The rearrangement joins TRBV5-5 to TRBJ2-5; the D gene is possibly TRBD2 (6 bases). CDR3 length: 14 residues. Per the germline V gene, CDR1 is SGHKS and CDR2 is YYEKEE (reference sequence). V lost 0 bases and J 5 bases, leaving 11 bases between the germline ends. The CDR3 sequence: CASSLAGEVETQYF. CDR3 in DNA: TGTGCCAGCAGCTTGGCGGGAGAAGTGGAGACCCAGTACTTC. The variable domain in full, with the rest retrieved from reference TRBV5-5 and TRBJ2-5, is DAGVTQSPTHLIKTRGQQVTLRCSPISGHKSVSWYQQVLGQGPQFIFQYYEKEERGRGNFPDRFSARQFPNYSSELNVNALLLGDSALYLCASSLAGEVETQYFGPGTRLLVL.

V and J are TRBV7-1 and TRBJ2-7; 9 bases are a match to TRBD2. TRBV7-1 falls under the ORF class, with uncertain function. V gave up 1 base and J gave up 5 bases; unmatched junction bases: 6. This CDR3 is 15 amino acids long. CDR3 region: CASSSVAGGPHEQYF. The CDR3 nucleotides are TGTGCCAGCAGCTCAGTCGCGGGAGGGCCCCACGAGCAGTACTTC.

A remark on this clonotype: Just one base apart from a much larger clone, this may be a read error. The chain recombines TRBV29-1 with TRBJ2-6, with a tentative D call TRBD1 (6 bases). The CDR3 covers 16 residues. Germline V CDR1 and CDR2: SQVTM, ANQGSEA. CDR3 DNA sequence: TGCAGCGTTGAAGATCTCAGGGGACGAGGGGCCAACGTCCCGACTTTC. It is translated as CSVEDLRGRGANVPTF.

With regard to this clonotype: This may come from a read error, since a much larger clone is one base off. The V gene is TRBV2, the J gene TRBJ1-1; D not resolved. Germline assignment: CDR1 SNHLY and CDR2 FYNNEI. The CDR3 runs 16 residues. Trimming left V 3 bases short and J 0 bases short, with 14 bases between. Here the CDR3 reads CASSEGVDRLNTEAFF. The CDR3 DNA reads TGTGCCAGCAGTGAGGGAGTTGATAGATTGAACACTGAAGCTTTCTTT. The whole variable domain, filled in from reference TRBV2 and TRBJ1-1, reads EPEVTQTPSHQVTQMGQEVILRCVPISNHLYFYWYRQILGQKVEFLVSFYNNEISEKSEIFDDQFSVERPDGSNFTLKIRSTKLEDSAMYFCASSEGVDRLNTEAFFGQGTRLTVV.

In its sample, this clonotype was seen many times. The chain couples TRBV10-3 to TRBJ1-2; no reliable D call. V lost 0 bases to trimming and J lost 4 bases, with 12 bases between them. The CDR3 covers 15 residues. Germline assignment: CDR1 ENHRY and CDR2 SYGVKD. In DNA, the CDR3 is TGTGCCATCAGTGAGTCGACTGAGGGAACCTATGGCTACACCTTC. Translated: CAISESTEGTYGYTF.

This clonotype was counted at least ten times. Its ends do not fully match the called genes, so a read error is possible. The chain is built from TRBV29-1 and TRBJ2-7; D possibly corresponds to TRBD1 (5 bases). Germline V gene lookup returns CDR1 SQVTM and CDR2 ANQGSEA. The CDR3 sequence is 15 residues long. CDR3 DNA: TGCAGCGTTGAAGATCGGGCAGGGAACCTCTACGGGCAGTACTTC. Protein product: CSVEDRAGNLYGQYF.

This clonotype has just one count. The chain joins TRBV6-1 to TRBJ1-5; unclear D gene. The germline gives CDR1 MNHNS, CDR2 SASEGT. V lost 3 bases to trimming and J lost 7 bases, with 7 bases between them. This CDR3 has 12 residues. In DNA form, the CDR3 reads TGTGCCAGCAGTGAGCGGCCCCAGCCCCAGCATTTT. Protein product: CASSERPQPQHF.

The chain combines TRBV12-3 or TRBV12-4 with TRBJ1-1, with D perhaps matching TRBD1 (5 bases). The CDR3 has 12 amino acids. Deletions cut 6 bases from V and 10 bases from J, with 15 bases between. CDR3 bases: TGTGCCAGCAGGTTGGGGGTAGGGGCAGCTTTCTTT. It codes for CASRLGVGAAFF.

CDR3 nucleotide sequence: TGTGCCAGCAATACAGAGGGGCTGGCCACTGAAGCTTTCTTT. This codes for CASNTEGLATEAFF. The chain couples TRBV5-5 to TRBJ1-1; weak D call: TRBD1 (5 bases). In germline, CDR1 is SGHKS, CDR2 YYEKEE (reference sequence). The CDR3 consists of 14 residues. V gave up 6 bases and J gave up 4 bases, with 16 bases separating them.